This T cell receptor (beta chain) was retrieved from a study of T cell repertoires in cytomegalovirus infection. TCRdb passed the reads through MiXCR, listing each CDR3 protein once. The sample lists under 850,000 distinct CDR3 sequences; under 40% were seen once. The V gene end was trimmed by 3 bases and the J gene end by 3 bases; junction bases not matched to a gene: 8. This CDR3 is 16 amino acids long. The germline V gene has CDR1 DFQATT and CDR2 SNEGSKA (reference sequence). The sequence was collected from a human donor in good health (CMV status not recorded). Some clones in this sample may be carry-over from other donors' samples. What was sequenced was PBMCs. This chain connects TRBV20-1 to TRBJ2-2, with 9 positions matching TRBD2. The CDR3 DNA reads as TGCAGTGCTAGCAAGAAGCGGGGGGCCTACACCGGGGAGCTGTTTTTT. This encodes CSASKKRGAYTGELFF.